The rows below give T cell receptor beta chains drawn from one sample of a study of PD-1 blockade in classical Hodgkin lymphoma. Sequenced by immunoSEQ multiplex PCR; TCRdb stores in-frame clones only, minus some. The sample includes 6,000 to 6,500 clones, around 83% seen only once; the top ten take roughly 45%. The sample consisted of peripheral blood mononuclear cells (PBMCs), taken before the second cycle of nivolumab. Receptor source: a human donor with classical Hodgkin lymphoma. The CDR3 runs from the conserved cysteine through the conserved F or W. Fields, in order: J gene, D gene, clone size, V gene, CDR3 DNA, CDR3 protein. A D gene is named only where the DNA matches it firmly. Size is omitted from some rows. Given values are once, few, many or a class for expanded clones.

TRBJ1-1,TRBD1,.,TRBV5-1,TGCGCCAGCAGTGACAGGGTCGATAACACTAGAGCTTTCTTT,CASSDRVDNTRAFF
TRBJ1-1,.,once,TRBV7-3,TGTGCCAGCAGCTTGATTAAGGGAAGTAGGGCTTTCTTT,CASSLIKGSRAFF
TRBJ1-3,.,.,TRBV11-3,TGTGCCAGCAGTCAAGCTGGAAACACCATATATTTT,CASSQAGNTIYF
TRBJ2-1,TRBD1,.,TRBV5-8,TGTGCCAGCAGCTTACCTCACAGGGGGCCCTTTCTTAGCTCCTACAATGAGCAGTTCTTC,CASSLPHRGPFLSSYNEQFF
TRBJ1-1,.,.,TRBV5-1,TGCGCCAGCAGCTTCCTGGACAGCCTGAACACTGAAGCTTTCTTT,CASSFLDSLNTEAFF
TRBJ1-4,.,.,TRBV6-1,TGTGCCAGCAGTGAATTGGGGGATGAAAAACTGTTTTTT,CASSELGDEKLFF
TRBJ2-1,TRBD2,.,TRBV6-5,TGTGCCAGCAGTTGGCTTAGCGGGGGGGCGGACAATGAGCAGTTCTTC,CASSWLSGGADNEQFF
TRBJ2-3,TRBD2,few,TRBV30,TGTGCCTGGAATATAGCGGGAGGGCGAGATACGCAGTATTTT,CAWNIAGGRDTQYF
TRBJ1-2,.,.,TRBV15,TGTGCCACCCCTAACTATGGCTACACCTTC,CATPNYGYTF
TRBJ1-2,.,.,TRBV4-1,TGCGCCAGCAGCCAACCTCGTAGGGGCTTCTCTAAACGGGATGGCTACACCTTC,CASSQPRRGFSKRDGYTF
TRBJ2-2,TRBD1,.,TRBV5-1,TGCGCCAGTCGACAGGGGCTGAACACCGGGGAGCTGTTTTTT,CASRQGLNTGELFF
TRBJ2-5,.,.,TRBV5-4,TGTGCCAGCAGCCCGACGACACCGTCGGCGACCCAGTACTTC,CASSPTTPSATQYF
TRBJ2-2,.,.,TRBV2,TGTGCCAGCAGTGAAATGGGAGGAGGCACCGGGGAGCTGTTTTTT,CASSEMGGGTGELFF
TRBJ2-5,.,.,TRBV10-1,TGCGCCAGCAGTGAGAAGACCCAGTACTTC,CASSEKTQYF
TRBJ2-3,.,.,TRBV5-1,TGCGCCAGCAGCTTAGGGGGTTTCGGAGATACGCAGTATTTT,CASSLGGFGDTQYF
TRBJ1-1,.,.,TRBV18,TGTGCCAGCTCCCTCACAAGGGAAACTGAAGCTTTCTTT,CASSLTRETEAFF
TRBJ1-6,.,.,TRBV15,TGTGCCACCAGCAGAGGGGTCCGTTGGGGGGACTCCTATAATTCACCCCTCCACTTT,CATSRGVRWGDSYNSPLHF
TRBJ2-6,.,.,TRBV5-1,TGCGCCAGCAGCTTGGGGCAGACACTTAGCTCTGGGGCCAACGTCCTGACTTTC,CASSLGQTLSSGANVLTF
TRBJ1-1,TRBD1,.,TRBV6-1,TGTGCCAGCAGTGACGCCCGGGACAGTTTGAAAGCTTTCTTT,CASSDARDSLKAFF
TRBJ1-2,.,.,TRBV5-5,TGTGCCAGCAGCTTAGGACAGTTGTACTATGGCTACACCTTC,CASSLGQLYYGYTF
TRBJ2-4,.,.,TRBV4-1,TGCGCCAGCAGCCAAGTCCTATCCTACATTCAGTACTTC,CASSQVLSYIQYF
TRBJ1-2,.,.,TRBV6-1,TGTGCCACGGGACGGTTCTATGGCTACACCTTC,CATGRFYGYTF
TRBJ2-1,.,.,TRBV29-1,TGCAGCGCCCCCGCCCCCTACAATGAGCAGTTCTTC,CSAPAPYNEQFF
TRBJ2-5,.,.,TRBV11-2,TGTGCCAGCAGCTTTCCACGCGAGACCCAGTACTTC,CASSFPRETQYF
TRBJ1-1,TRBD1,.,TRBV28,TGTGCCAGCAGCATGACAGGGGGCAACACTGAAGCTTTCTTT,CASSMTGGNTEAFF
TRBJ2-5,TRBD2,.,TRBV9,TGTGCCAGCAGCGTAGGGGCCCGGGAGGGAGAGACCCAGTACTTC,CASSVGAREGETQYF
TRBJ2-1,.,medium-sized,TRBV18,TGTGCCAGCTCACCGGAGTATAATGAGCAGTTCTTC,CASSPEYNEQFF